Sequencing of this TCR beta chain was carried out in a study of OX40 agonist ivuxolimab in advanced cancers. The wider study: Patients were given ivuxolimab, an antibody that agonizes OX40 (CD134). Study-wide results and limits: Average numbers of expanded clones were greater in CD8+ T cells than in CD4+.

Assay used: immunoSEQ multiplex PCR; TCRdb lists only in-frame clones, some missing. The sample lists tens of thousands of clones, about four fifths occurring once. The study sampled blood at baseline, cycle 4 day 1, and cycle 7 day 1. Turning to this clone: What it binds is not known.

This sample comprised CD4+ or CD8+ T cells sorted from blood, obtained in a trial of the OX40 agonist ivuxolimab. This TCR came from an adult with an advanced solid tumor such as melanoma, head and neck, liver or kidney cancer.

CDR3 sequence reads: CASSLGSGGAGEQFF. In nucleotides, the CDR3 is TGCGCCAGCAGCTTGGGTAGCGGGGGGGCAGGTGAGCAGTTCTTC. The V and J genes are TRBV5-1 and TRBJ2-1; 11 nucleotides match TRBD2. Germline CDR1 reads SGHRS; CDR2 reads YFSETQ. J was trimmed by 9 bases and V by 0 bases; bases with no gene match: 5. The CDR3 runs to 15 residues.